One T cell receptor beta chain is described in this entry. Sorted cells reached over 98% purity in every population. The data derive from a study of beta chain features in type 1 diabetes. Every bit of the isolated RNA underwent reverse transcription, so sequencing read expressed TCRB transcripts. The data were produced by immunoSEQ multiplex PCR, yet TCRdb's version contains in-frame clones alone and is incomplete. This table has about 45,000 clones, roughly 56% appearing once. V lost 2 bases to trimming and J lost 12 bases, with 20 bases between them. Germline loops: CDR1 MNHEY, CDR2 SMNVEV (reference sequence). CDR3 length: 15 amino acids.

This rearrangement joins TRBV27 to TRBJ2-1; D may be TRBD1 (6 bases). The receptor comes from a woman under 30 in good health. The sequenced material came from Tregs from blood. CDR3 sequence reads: CASSLGGGTGRVQFF. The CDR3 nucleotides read TGTGCCAGCAGTTTAGGGGGCGGTACCGGAAGAGTGCAGTTCTTC.